This T cell receptor (beta chain) was sequenced in a study of T cell changes during pregnancy in multiple sclerosis. The method was immunoSEQ multiplex PCR; TCRdb's version includes in-frame clones alone and lacks a portion of them. This table has about 44,000 clones, about 96% appearing once. The sequencing used peripheral blood, collected in the second trimester of pregnancy. The sequence was collected from a female donor with multiple sclerosis, enrolled in a pregnancy study.

CDR3 in DNA: TGCAGCGTTGAAGTTGGAGGGTGGAGCAATCAGCCCCAGCATTTT. It yields the protein CSVEVGGWSNQPQHF. The chain has TRBV29-1 and TRBJ1-5; the D is unclear. V was pared by 1 base and J by 1 base, with 11 bases between. CDR3 length equals 15 residues. Germline V lookup: CDR1 SQVTM, CDR2 ANQGSEA.